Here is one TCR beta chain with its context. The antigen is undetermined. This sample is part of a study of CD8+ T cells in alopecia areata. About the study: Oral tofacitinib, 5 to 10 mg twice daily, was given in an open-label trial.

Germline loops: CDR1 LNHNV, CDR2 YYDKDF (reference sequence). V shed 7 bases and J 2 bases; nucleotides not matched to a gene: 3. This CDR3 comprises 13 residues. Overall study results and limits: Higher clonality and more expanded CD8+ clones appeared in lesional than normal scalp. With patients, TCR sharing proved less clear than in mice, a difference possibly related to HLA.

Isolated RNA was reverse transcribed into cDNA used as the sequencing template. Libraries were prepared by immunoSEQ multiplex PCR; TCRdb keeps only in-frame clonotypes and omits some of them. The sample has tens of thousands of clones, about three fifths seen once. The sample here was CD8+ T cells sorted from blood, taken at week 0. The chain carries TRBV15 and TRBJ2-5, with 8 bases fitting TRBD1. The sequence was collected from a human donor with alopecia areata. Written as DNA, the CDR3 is TGTGCCACCACCGGGGACAGGCAAGAGACCCAGTACTTC. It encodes CATTGDRQETQYF.